Following are 7 T cell receptor beta chains from one sample sequenced in a study of siplizumab effects on memory and regulatory T cells. Clones were sequenced by immunoSEQ multiplex PCR, and TCRdb holds only the in-frame ones, with some missing. Among approximately 75,000 clones listed, 93% were seen once. What was sequenced was CD8+ T cells sorted from blood. All receptors come from a human donor in good health.

The rearrangement uses TRBV4-2 and TRBJ1-2; 9 bases are a match to TRBD1. This CDR3 region has 17 residues. V lost 1 base, J lost 3 bases, and 9 bases stayed unmatched. Germline CDR1 and CDR2: LGHNA and YNFKEQ. The DNA for the CDR3 is TGTGCCAGCAGCCAAGGCCCCACCGGGACAGGGTACTATGGCTACACCTTC. The encoded protein is CASSQGPTGTGYYGYTF.

The rearrangement joins TRBV28 to TRBJ1-6; unclear D gene. The ends were cut back, 5 bases at V and 4 bases at J, with 3 bases in the middle. CDR3 size: 12 residues. Per the germline V gene, CDR1 is MDHEN and CDR2 is SYDVKM. The CDR3 region is CASSPYNSPLHF. CDR3 nucleotides: TGTGCCAGCAGTCCTTATAATTCACCCCTCCACTTT.

The gene calls are TRBV6-5 and TRBJ1-6, with D unclear. The CDR3 has 15 residues. Germline CDR1 and CDR2: MNHEY and SVGAGI. With 3 bases removed from V and 7 bases from J, the gap between germline ends came to 13 bases. CDR3 coding DNA: TGTGCCAGCAGTTATTCTCCCATCCCCAATTCACCCCTCCACTTT. This encodes CASSYSPIPNSPLHF.

The CDR3 DNA follows: TGTGCCAGCAGCGCGGGGAGTGGCAATCAGCCCCAGCATTTT. It is translated as CASSAGSGNQPQHF. The chain has TRBV9 and TRBJ1-5; D is unresolved. The CDR3 is 14 residues long. The V end lost 3 bases, the J end lost 2 bases, and 9 bases lay between the germline ends. Germline V lookup: CDR1 SGDLS, CDR2 YYNGEE.

This clone ranks as medium-sized (0.01 to 0.1%). The rearrangement uses TRBV15 and TRBJ2-5; perhaps D is TRBD1 or TRBD2 (6 bases each). Germline CDR1 LNHNV, CDR2 YYDKDF (reference sequence). The CDR3 spans 15 residues. V was trimmed by 1 base and J by 5 bases, leaving 14 bases between them. The DNA for the CDR3 is TGTGCCACCAGCAGAGTCAAGGGGGGAGCCGAGACCCAGTACTTC. This translates into CATSRVKGGAETQYF. Combining the CDR3 with reference TRBV15 and TRBJ2-5 gives the whole variable domain DAMVIQNPRYQVTQFGKPVTLSCSQTLNHNVMYWYQQKSSQAPKLLFHYYDKDFNNEADTPDNFQSRRPNTSFCFLDIRSPGLGDTAMYLCATSRVKGGAETQYFGPGTRLLVL.

The chain links TRBV12-5 to TRBJ2-7; D ambiguous. The ends were cut back, 1 base at V and 6 bases at J, with 16 bases in the middle. This CDR3 is built from 15 residues. Germline loops: CDR1 LGHNT, CDR2 FRNRAP. The CDR3 reads CASGLALGLMGEQYF. The CDR3 nucleotides read TGTGCTAGTGGTTTGGCCCTCGGCCTGATGGGCGAGCAGTACTTC.

This chain joins TRBV6-5 and TRBJ1-1, with D tentatively TRBD1 (6 bases). This CDR3 contains 13 residues. V dropped 6 bases and J dropped 7 bases, with 15 bases sitting between them. Germline values: CDR1 MNHEY, CDR2 SVGAGI. CDR3 sequence: CASRHRTESEAFF. The DNA for the CDR3 is TGTGCCAGCAGACACCGGACAGAGAGTGAAGCTTTCTTT.